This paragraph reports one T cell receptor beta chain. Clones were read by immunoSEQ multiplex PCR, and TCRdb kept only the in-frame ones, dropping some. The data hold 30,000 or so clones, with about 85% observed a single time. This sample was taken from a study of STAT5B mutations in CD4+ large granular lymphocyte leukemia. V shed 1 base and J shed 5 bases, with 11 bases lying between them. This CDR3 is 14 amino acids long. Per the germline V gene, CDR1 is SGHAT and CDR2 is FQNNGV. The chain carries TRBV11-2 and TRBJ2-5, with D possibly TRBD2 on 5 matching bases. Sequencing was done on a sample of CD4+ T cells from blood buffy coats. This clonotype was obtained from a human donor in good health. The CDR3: CASSLVSAVETQYF. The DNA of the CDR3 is TGTGCCAGCAGCTTAGTTTCAGCGGTTGAGACCCAGTACTTC.